This TCR beta chain comes out of a study of blood T cell repertoires in COVID-19. Repertoires were generated with immunoSEQ multiplex PCR, while TCRdb's copy carries only in-frame clones and drops some. Of about 440,000 clones in the sample, approximately 90% were seen once. A remark on this clone: Other DNA sequences in this sample translate to the same CDR3.

The germline V gene has CDR1 MNHEY and CDR2 SVGAGI. V shed 5 bases, J shed 3 bases, and the junction held 1 base outside the gene matches. The CDR3 extends over 13 amino acids. The clonotype comes from a woman between 45 and 60 years old with COVID-19, enrolled during active disease. Material for sequencing was peripheral blood. The chain couples TRBV6-5 to TRBJ1-1; TRBD1 aligns across 9 bases. CDR3 DNA sequence: TGTGCCAGCAGTCGGACAGGGGACACTGAAGCTTTCTTT. Its translation is CASSRTGDTEAFF.